This entry features one TCR beta chain sequence. V shed 0 bases, J shed 7 bases, and the junction held 7 bases outside the gene matches. Germline V gives CDR1 SGDLS, CDR2 YYNGEE. CDR3 length equals 15 residues. The protocol was immunoSEQ multiplex PCR, while the TCRdb copy is restricted to in-frame clones and leaves out a portion. The sample records 55,000 to 75,000 clones, roughly 82% being singletons. This sample is part of a study of blood T cell repertoires in COVID-19. The sequence came from a man at least 80 years old with active COVID-19. The chain carries TRBV9 and TRBJ2-1, with 7 positions matching TRBD2. Sequenced: peripheral blood. The DNA of the CDR3 is TGTGCCAGCAGCGTAGCGGGACTATCCGTGAATGAGCAGTTCTTC. This encodes CASSVAGLSVNEQFF.